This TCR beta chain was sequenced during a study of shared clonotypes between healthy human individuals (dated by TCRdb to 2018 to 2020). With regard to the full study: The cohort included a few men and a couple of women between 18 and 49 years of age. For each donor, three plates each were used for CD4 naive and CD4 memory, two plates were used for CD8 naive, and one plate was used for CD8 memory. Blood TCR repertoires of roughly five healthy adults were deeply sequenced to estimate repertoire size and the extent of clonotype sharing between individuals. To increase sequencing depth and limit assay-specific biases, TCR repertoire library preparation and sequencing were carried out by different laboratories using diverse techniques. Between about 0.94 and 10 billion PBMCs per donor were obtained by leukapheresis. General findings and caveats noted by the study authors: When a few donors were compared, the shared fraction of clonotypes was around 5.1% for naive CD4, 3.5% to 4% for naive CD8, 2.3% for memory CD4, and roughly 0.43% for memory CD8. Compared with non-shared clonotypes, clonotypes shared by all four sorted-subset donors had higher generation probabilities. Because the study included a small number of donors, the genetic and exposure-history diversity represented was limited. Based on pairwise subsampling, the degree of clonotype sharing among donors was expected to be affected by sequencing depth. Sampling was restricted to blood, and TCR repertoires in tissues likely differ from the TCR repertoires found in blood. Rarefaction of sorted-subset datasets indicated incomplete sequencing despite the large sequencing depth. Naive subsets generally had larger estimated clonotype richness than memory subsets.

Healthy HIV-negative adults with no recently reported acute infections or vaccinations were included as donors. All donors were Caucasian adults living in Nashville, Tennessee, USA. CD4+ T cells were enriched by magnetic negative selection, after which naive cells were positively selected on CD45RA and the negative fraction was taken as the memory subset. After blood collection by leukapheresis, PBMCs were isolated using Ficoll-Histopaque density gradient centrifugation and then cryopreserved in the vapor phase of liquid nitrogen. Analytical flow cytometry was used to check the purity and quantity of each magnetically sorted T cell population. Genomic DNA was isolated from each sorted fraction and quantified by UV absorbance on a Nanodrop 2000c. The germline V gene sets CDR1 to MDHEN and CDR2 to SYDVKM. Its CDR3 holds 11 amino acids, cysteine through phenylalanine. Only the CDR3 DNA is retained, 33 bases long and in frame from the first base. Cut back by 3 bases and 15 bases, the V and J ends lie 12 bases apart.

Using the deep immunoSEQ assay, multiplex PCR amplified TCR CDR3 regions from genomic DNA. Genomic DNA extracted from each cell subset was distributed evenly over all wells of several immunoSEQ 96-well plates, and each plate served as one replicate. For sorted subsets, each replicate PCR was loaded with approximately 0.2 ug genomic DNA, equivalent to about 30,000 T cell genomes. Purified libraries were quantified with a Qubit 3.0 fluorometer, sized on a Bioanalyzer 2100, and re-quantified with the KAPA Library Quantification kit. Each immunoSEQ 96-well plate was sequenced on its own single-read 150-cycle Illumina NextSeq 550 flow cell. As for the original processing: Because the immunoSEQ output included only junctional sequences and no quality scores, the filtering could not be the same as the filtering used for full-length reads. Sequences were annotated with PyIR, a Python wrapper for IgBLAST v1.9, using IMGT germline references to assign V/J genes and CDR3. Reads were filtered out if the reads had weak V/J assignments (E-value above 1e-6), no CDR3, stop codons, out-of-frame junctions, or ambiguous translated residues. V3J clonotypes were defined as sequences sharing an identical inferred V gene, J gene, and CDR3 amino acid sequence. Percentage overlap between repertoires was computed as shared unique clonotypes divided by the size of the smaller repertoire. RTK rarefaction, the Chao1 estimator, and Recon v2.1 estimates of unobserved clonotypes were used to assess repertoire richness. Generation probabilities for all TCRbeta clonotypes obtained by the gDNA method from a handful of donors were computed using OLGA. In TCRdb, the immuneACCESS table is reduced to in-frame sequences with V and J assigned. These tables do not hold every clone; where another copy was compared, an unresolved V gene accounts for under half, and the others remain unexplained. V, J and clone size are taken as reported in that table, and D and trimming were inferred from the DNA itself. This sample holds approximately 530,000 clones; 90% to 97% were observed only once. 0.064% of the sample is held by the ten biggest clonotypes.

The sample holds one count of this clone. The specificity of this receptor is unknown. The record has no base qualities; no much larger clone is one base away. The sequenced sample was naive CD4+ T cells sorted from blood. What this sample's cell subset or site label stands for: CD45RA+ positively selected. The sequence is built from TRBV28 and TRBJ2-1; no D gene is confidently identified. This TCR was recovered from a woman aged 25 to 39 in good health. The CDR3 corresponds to CASSFAGILFF. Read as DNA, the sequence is TGTGCCAGCAGTTTTGCAGGTATTCTGTTCTTC.